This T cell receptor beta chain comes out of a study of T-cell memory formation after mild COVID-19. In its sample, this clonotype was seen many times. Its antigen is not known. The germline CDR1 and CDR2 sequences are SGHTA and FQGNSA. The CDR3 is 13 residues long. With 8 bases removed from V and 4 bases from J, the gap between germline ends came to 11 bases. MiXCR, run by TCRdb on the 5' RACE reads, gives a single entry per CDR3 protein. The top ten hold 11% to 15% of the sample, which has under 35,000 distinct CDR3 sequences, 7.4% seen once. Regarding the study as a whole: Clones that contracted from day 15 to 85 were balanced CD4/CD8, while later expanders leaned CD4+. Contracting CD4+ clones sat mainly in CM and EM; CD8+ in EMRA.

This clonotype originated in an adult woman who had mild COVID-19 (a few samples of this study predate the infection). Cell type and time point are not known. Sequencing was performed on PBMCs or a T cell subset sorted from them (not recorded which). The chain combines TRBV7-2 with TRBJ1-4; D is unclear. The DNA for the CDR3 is TGTGCCAGCGGAAAGACCATTAATGAAAAACTGTTTTTT. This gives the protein CASGKTINEKLFF.